This T cell receptor beta chain emerged from a study of shared clonotypes between healthy human individuals. Findings and limits, study-wide: Represented genetic and exposure-history diversity was restricted by having few donors. The sharing of about 5% of naive CD4 clonotypes was seen across a handful of donors. Among donors, sharing of clonotypes was expected to be affected by sequencing depth.

As for this clone: The antigen remains unidentified.

200 to 250 ng DNA, around 30,000 T cell genomes, went into each sorted-subset replicate PCR. Clones were read by immunoSEQ multiplex PCR, and TCRdb kept only the in-frame ones, dropping some. Altogether millions of clones are present, 80% to 95% being singletons, with the ten largest covering 0.39%. The CDR3 length is 13 residues. Germline V gene lookup returns CDR1 GTSNPN and CDR2 SVGIG (reference sequence). V lost 1 base, J lost 0 bases, and 6 bases lay in between. This chain joins TRBV30 and TRBJ1-2; D remains ambiguous. The sequence derives from a man in his late teens or twenties in good health. Some clones in this sample may be carry-over from other donors' samples. The sequenced sample was naive CD4+ T cells from PBMCs. Sample subset: CD45RA+ positively selected. The CDR3 nucleotides read TGTGCCTGGAGTGCGTGGTCTAACTATGGCTACACCTTC. It specifies CAWSAWSNYGYTF.